This T cell receptor (beta chain) was sequenced for a study of cytomegalovirus exposure and HLA in healthy donors. Findings and limits, study-wide: Later analysis showed most CMV-associated TCR beta chains appearing HLA-restricted. The analysis excluded some indistinguishable V segments, including TRBV6-2 and TRBV6-3. When the data were analyzed later, several of the most significant clusters appeared to be linked to common viral pathogens.

The CDR3 runs 16 residues. V shed 4 bases and J 5 bases; nucleotides not matched to a gene: 13. Germline lookup yields CDR1 SGHDN and CDR2 FVKESK. The PCR ran on 60 Vbeta and 13 Jbeta primers. The repertoire was sequenced with immunoSEQ multiplex PCR; TCRdb's copy has only in-frame clones and lacks some. Of about 150,000 clones detected, approximately 83% appear once; the ten largest clones hold 0.95% to 1.5%. Turning to this clone: Its antigen is as yet unknown.

The chain joins TRBV14 to TRBJ1-1; 7 positions match TRBD1. Sequencing used PBMCs. The TCR comes from a boy aged 2 to 10 in good health and CMV-seronegative. The CDR3 bases are TGTGCCAGCAGCCCAACTCCCTTACAGGGGCAGACTGAAGCTTTCTTT. Amino acids: CASSPTPLQGQTEAFF.